Below, 5 T cell receptor beta chains from the same sample are listed, as sequenced in a study of blood T cells in healthy people across ages. A sample-barcoded 5' primer and a J-beta primer mix were used in a second PCR of roughly 6 to 11 cycles. TCRdb re-called the 5' RACE reads through MiXCR, storing one row per CDR3 protein. The table has around 800,000 distinct CDR3 sequences, less than 70% seen once. The specimen sequenced was blood. These receptors were obtained from a man older than 75 in good health.

The V and J genes are TRBV14 and TRBJ2-5; TRBD1 agrees at 10 bases. The junction had 8 bases not matched to a gene; V was cut back by 0 bases and J by 1 base. CDR1 is SGHDN and CDR2 is FVKESK in the germline V gene. The CDR3 runs 18 residues. The CDR3 reads CASSQDPRQGAVQETQYF. The CDR3 DNA follows: TGTGCCAGCAGCCAAGATCCGAGACAGGGGGCTGTCCAAGAGACCCAGTACTTC.

This chain links TRBV20-1 with TRBJ2-5; D is unresolved. Looked up from germline, CDR1 is DFQATT and CDR2 is SNEGSKA (reference sequence). Trimming shortened V by 0 bases and J by 2 bases, and 13 bases separated the two germline ends. The CDR3 covers 15 residues. The CDR3 nucleotides read TGCAGTGCTAGAGATCTATTGGCAGCTCAAGAGACCCAGTACTTC. Its protein product is CSARDLLAAQETQYF.

CDR3 sequence: CASSTGERGQETQYF. The CDR3 DNA reads as TGTGCCAGCAGCACAGGGGAGAGGGGCCAAGAGACCCAGTACTTC. This chain joins TRBV21-1 and TRBJ2-5; the listed D gene, TRBD1, was not tested against the DNA. TRBV21-1 is an annotated pseudogene. The CDR3 is 15 residues long.

This sequence joins TRBV12-3 or TRBV12-4 and TRBJ1-5; D remains unclear. The CDR3 totals 12 residues. Trimming cost V 2 bases and J 10 bases, with 9 bases left between them. The CDR3 nucleotides are TGTGCCAGCAGTTTAAGAGAGTTACCCCAGCATTTT. Translating gives CASSLRELPQHF.

The chain uses TRBV3-1 and TRBJ2-1; no definite D call. Trimming took off 3 bases at V and 2 bases at J, with 5 bases between the two ends. Germline V lookup: CDR1 LGHDT, CDR2 YNNKEL (reference sequence). The CDR3 covers 13 residues. The CDR3: CASSQETYNEQFF. In DNA, the CDR3 is TGTGCCAGCAGCCAGGAGACCTACAATGAGCAGTTCTTC.